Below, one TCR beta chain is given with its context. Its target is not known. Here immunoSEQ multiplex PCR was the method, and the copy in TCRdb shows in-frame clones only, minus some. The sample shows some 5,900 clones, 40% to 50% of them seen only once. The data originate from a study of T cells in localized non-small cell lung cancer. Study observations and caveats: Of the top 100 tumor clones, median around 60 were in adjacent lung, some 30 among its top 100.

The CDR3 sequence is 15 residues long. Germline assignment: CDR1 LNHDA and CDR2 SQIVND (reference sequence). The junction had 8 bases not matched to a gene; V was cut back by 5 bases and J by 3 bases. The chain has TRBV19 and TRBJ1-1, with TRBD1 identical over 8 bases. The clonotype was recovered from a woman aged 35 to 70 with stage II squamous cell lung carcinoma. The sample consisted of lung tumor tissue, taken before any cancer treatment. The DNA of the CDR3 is TGTGCCAGTAGTTGGACAGGGAGAGGGTACACTGAAGCTTTCTTT. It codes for CASSWTGRGYTEAFF.